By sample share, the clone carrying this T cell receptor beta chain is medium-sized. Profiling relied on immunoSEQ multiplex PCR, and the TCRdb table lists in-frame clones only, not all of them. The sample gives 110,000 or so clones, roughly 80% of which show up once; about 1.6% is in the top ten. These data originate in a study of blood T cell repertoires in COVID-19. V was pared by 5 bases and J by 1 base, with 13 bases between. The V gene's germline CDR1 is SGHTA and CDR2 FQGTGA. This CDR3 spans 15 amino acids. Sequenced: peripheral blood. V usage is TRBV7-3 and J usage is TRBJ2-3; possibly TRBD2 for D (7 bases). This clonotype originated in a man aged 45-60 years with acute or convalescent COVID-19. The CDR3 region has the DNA TGTGCCAGCAGCGGGGGGGCGCACGGCACAGATACGCAGTATTTT. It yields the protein CASSGGAHGTDTQYF.